The rows below give T cell receptor beta chains drawn from one sample of a study of T-cell memory formation after mild COVID-19. TCRdb re-derived calls from the 5' RACE reads in MiXCR, one entry per CDR3 protein. Of hundreds of thousands of distinct CDR3 sequences in the sample, around 21% were seen once. The material sequenced was PBMCs or a T cell subset sorted from them (not recorded which). The receptor source for this set is an adult woman who had mild COVID-19 (a few samples of this study predate the infection). Cell type and time point are not known. Each CDR3 is given with its conserved first and last residue. D genes are given only for firm matches.

J gene: TRBJ1-2; D gene: TRBD1; V gene: TRBV7-9; CDR3 protein: CASSLAHRTGDPYGYTF
J gene: TRBJ2-7; D gene: -; V gene: TRBV24-1; CDR3 protein: CATSDLDLGEQYF
J gene: TRBJ1-5; D gene: -; V gene: TRBV9; CDR3 protein: CASSANSNQPQHF
J gene: TRBJ2-4; D gene: -; V gene: TRBV29-1; CDR3 protein: CSVARENIQYF
J gene: TRBJ2-7; D gene: -; V gene: TRBV5-1; CDR3 protein: CASSFFRGTYEQYF
J gene: TRBJ2-3; D gene: TRBD2; V gene: TRBV20-1; CDR3 protein: CSASATSGEGDTQYF
J gene: TRBJ2-1; D gene: TRBD1; V gene: TRBV29-1; CDR3 protein: CSLNRGSSGYNEQFF
J gene: TRBJ1-2; D gene: -; V gene: TRBV5-1; CDR3 protein: CASSLKQGYGYTF
J gene: TRBJ2-7; D gene: TRBD1; V gene: TRBV2; CDR3 protein: CASSEGQGYSYEQYF
J gene: TRBJ1-1; D gene: -; V gene: TRBV30; CDR3 protein: CAWSVGRVTEAFF
J gene: TRBJ2-3; D gene: -; V gene: TRBV21-1; CDR3 protein: CASTDTQYF
J gene: TRBJ1-3; D gene: -; V gene: TRBV7-6; CDR3 protein: CASSIQPTGSGNTIYF
J gene: TRBJ2-7; D gene: TRBD1; V gene: TRBV6-1; CDR3 protein: CASSDRDRGREQYF
J gene: TRBJ2-5; D gene: TRBD1; V gene: TRBV4-3; CDR3 protein: CASSQEGTGGAGRTQYF
J gene: TRBJ2-1; D gene: TRBD2; V gene: TRBV5-1; CDR3 protein: CASSYGVAGVGSYNEQFF
J gene: TRBJ2-5; D gene: TRBD2; V gene: TRBV7-9; CDR3 protein: CASSFDIGLAGAQYF
J gene: TRBJ1-5; D gene: -; V gene: TRBV6-2/TRBV6-3; CDR3 protein: CASSSNTGKSNQPQHF
J gene: TRBJ2-1; D gene: TRBD2; V gene: TRBV7-2; CDR3 protein: CASSSSASGNEQFF
J gene: TRBJ1-5; D gene: TRBD1; V gene: TRBV25-1; CDR3 protein: CASSEGQFSNQPQHF
J gene: TRBJ1-4; D gene: -; V gene: TRBV5-4; CDR3 protein: CARPSWEEKLFF
J gene: TRBJ2-1; D gene: -; V gene: TRBV5-5; CDR3 protein: CASSPESRLRDNEQFF
J gene: TRBJ2-1; D gene: -; V gene: TRBV24-1; CDR3 protein: CATSENSYNEQFF
J gene: TRBJ2-5; D gene: TRBD2; V gene: TRBV7-2; CDR3 protein: CASSILAGGPRETQYF
J gene: TRBJ1-2; D gene: -; V gene: TRBV12-3/TRBV12-4; CDR3 protein: CASSPPGRYGYTF
J gene: TRBJ1-6; D gene: -; V gene: TRBV7-9; CDR3 protein: CASSSGVLGNSPLHF
J gene: TRBJ2-2; D gene: TRBD1; V gene: TRBV7-2; CDR3 protein: CASSLGTGGIGELFF
J gene: TRBJ2-7; D gene: -; V gene: TRBV2; CDR3 protein: CASSPSVGEQYF
J gene: TRBJ2-1; D gene: TRBD2; V gene: TRBV4-1; CDR3 protein: CASSGGGVEQFF
J gene: TRBJ2-1; D gene: -; V gene: TRBV6-5; CDR3 protein: CASSYTNRGTVRNEQFF
J gene: TRBJ2-5; D gene: -; V gene: TRBV7-9; CDR3 protein: CASSSAAGTIDWTQYF
J gene: TRBJ1-2; D gene: TRBD1; V gene: TRBV24-1; CDR3 protein: CATSEGQGRYGYTF
J gene: TRBJ2-2; D gene: -; V gene: TRBV4-2; CDR3 protein: CASSQEGHSTGELFF
J gene: TRBJ2-2; D gene: -; V gene: TRBV19; CDR3 protein: CASTDSDYTGELFF
J gene: TRBJ2-1; D gene: TRBD1; V gene: TRBV19; CDR3 protein: CASIDIRQGAYNEQFF
J gene: TRBJ1-1; D gene: -; V gene: TRBV7-9; CDR3 protein: CASSWFGGVRTEAFF
J gene: TRBJ2-7; D gene: -; V gene: TRBV18; CDR3 protein: CASSPWGIDEQYF
J gene: TRBJ2-7; D gene: TRBD1; V gene: TRBV18; CDR3 protein: CASSPSGTGLYEQYF
J gene: TRBJ2-7; D gene: TRBD1; V gene: TRBV11-2; CDR3 protein: CASSEDRIYEQYF
J gene: TRBJ1-2; D gene: -; V gene: TRBV12-3/TRBV12-4; CDR3 protein: CDSSLPSVGYTF